Below, 6 T cell receptor beta chains from the same sample are listed, as sequenced in a study of T cells in Graves' hyperthyroidism and ophthalmopathy. TCR beta CDR3 sequences were amplified from RNA transcripts. First-round RT-PCR targeting the TCR CDR3 was performed with the HTBI primer set. TCRdb passed the multiplex PCR reads through MiXCR, listing each CDR3 protein once. The sample has about 400,000 distinct CDR3 sequences, about an eighth seen once. Material: blood. The receptor set was obtained from a woman under 30 with Graves' hyperthyroidism.

The J gene is TRBJ2-5, the V gene TRBV6-2 or TRBV6-3; 8 positions match TRBD1. The CDR3 runs 14 residues. Germline V gene sequence: CDR1 MNHEY, CDR2 SVGEGT. Unmatched junction bases numbered 10, after V lost 4 bases and J lost 9 bases. CDR3 nucleotides: TGTGCCAGCAGTTCGTCGGGGACAGGAGCATCCCAGTACTTC. Translated: CASSSSGTGASQYF.

Many counts were recorded for this clonotype. The chain joins TRBV10-3 to TRBJ2-7; D possibly uses TRBD1 or TRBD2 (5 bases each). The germline V and J ends were trimmed by 11 bases and 3 bases, with 11 bases remaining between them. CDR1 and CDR2 (germline): ENHRY, SYGVKD. CDR3 length equals 11 residues. CDR3 loop: CAARDVYEQYF. CDR3 DNA: TGTGCCGCCCGGGACGTCTACGAGCAGTACTTC.

This clonotype was found many times. This chain joins TRBV11-1 and TRBJ2-5; 7 bases match TRBD2. The CDR3 sequence is 20 residues long. Germline V gene data show CDR1 as SGHAT and CDR2 as FQDESV (reference sequence). V was clipped by 5 bases and J by 0 bases; unmatched bases: 21. The CDR3 DNA sequence: TGTGCCAGCAGCCTACCTCAACCCCCGAGGGTGCTAGCGGACCAAGAGACCCAGTACTTC. Its translation: CASSLPQPPRVLADQETQYF.

The chain couples TRBV4-3 to TRBJ1-5, with D perhaps TRBD1 (6 bases). Germline CDR1 and CDR2: LGHNA and YSLEER. The CDR3 has 13 amino acids. V shed 4 bases and J shed 6 bases, with 10 bases lying between them. The CDR3 sequence is CASSRLQGQPQHF. The CDR3 region has the DNA TGCGCCAGCAGCCGCCTACAGGGTCAGCCCCAGCATTTT.

This clonotype was counted only a few times. The J gene is TRBJ1-1, the V gene TRBV7-9; D is unresolved. Looked up from germline, CDR1 is SEHNR and CDR2 is FQNEAQ (reference sequence). V was clipped by 3 bases and J by 1 base, with 12 bases between them. The CDR3 extends over 15 amino acids. The CDR3 DNA sequence: TGTGCCAGCAGCTTGGTCGGGAGACAGAACACTGAAGCTTTCTTT. This gives the protein CASSLVGRQNTEAFF.

Ten or more counts support this clonotype. This chain uses TRBV6-5 with TRBJ2-7; the match to TRBD2 covers 11 bases. This CDR3 is 16 amino acids long. In germline, CDR1 is MNHEY, CDR2 SVGAGI. Unmatched junction bases numbered 4, after V lost 2 bases and J lost 1 base. Here the CDR3 DNA reads TGTGCCAGCAGTTACATTGGGACTAGCGGTTCCTACGAGCAGTACTTC. This translates into CASSYIGTSGSYEQYF.